This entry features one TCR beta chain sequence. Looked up from germline, CDR1 is SGHRS and CDR2 is YFSETQ. The CDR3 is made up of 15 amino acids. Unmatched junction bases numbered 2, after V lost 3 bases and J lost 2 bases. The data originate from a study of shared T cell receptors in the human thymus. Profiling relied on immunoSEQ multiplex PCR, and the TCRdb table lists in-frame clones only, not all of them. This table has approximately 490,000 clones, 78% appearing once. These same records also appear under a second study, on human thymus T cells.

This TCR was recovered from a boy in the first two years of life with a congenital heart defect. The sample consisted of thymocytes. The chain uses TRBV5-1 and TRBJ1-3; 10 positions agree with TRBD1. CDR3 coding DNA: TGCGCCAGCAGCTGGGACAGGGGAACTGGAAACACCATATATTTT. Translated: CASSWDRGTGNTIYF.